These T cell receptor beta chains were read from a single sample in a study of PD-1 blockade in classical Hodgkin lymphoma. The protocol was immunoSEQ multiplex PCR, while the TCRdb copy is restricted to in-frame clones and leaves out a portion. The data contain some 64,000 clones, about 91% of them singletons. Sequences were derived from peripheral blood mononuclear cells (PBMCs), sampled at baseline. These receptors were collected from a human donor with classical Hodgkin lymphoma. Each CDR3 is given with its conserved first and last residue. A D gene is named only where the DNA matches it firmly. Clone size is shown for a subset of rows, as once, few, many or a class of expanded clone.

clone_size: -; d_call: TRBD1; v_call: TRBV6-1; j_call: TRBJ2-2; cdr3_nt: TGTGCCAGCGGGGAGACAGGGGTTAGCACCGGGGAGCTGTTTTTT; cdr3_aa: CASGETGVSTGELFF
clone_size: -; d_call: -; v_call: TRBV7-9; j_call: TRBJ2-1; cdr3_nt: TGTGCCAGCAGCTTAGTAGGATTGGCGGGGGAGCAGTTCTTC; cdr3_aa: CASSLVGLAGEQFF
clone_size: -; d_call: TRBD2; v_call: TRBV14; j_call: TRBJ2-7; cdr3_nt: TGTGCCAGCAGCCAAGTCGGGGGGGTGCAGTACTTC; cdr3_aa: CASSQVGGVQYF
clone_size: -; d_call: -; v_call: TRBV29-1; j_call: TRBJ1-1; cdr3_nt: TGCAGCGTTGAAGTGGGGCAGGGGAGAACTGAAGCTTTCTTT; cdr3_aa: CSVEVGQGRTEAFF
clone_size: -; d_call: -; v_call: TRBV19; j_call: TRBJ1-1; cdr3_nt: TGTGCCAGTAGTATTTTATCCCGCGGGGGATGGACTGAAGCTTTCTTT; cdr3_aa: CASSILSRGGWTEAFF
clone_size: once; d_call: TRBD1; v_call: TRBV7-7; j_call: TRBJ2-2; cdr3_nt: TGTGCCAGCAGCCCTCTTTTGACAGGGATGGTTTCCGGGGAGCTGTTTTTT; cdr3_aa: CASSPLLTGMVSGELFF
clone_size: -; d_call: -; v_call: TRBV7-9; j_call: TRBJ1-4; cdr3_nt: TGTGCCAGCAGCTCCGGGACCGAACTTCGGGCTAATGAAAAACTGTTTTTT; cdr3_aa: CASSSGTELRANEKLFF
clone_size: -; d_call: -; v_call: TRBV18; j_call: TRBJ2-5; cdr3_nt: TGTGCCAGCTCACCAAGCGGGTGGGAGACCCAGTACTTC; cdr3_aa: CASSPSGWETQYF
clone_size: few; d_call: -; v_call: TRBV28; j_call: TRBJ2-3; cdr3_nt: TGTGCCAGCAGTTTCTACTCAGATACGCAGTATTTT; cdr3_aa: CASSFYSDTQYF
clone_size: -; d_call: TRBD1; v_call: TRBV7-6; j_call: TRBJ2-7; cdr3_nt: TGTGCCAGCAGCTTGCAAGGGGGACAGGGTTACGAGCAGTACTTC; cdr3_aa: CASSLQGGQGYEQYF
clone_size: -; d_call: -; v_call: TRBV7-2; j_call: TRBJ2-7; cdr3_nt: TGTGCCAGCAGCTTTGGGGACACCGTTTACGAGCAGTACTTC; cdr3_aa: CASSFGDTVYEQYF
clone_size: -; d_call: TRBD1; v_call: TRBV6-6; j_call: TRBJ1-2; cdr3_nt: TGTGCAGTGGCCGGGGACAGGGGGCGCAGAGGCTACACCTTC; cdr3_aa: CAVAGDRGRRGYTF
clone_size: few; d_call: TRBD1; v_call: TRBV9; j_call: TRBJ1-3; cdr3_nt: TGTGCCAGCGCCGGGACAGGGGGCGAGAACACCATATATTTT; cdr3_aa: CASAGTGGENTIYF
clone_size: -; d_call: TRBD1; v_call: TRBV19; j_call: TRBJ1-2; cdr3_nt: TGTGCCAGTAGTTGGCCAGGGGGCCCAACTGGTGGCTACACCTTC; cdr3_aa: CASSWPGGPTGGYTF
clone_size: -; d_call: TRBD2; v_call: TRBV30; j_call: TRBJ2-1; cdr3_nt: TGTGCCTGGAGTGCCGGACTAGCGGGCCATTACAATGAGCAGTTCTTC; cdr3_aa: CAWSAGLAGHYNEQFF
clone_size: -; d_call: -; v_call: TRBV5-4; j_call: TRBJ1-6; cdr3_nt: TGTGCCAGCAGCTTGGACGGGTCCCGGTCACCCCTCCACTTT; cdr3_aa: CASSLDGSRSPLHF
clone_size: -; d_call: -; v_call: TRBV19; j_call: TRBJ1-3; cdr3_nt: TGTGCCAGTAGTATAGTCCCTCGGAGCGTCTCTGGAAACACCATATATTTT; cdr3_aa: CASSIVPRSVSGNTIYF
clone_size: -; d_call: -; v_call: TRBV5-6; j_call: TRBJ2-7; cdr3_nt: TGTGCCAGCAGCCCCCTAGCTTCCTACGAGCAGTACTTC; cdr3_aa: CASSPLASYEQYF
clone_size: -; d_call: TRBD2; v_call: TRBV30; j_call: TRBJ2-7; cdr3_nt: TGTGCCTGGAGTGTAGGGTTGGGGGGGACCTACGAGCAGTACTTC; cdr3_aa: CAWSVGLGGTYEQYF
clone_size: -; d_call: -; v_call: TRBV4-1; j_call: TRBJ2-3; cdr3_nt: TGCGCCAGCAGCCAAGATCGGACGGGAGATACGCAGTATTTT; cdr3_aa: CASSQDRTGDTQYF
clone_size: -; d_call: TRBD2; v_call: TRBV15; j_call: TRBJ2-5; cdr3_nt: TGTGCCACCAGCCTTCTGACTAGCGCAGAGACCCAGTACTTC; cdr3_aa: CATSLLTSAETQYF
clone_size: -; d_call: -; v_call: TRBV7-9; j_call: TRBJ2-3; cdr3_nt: TGTGCCAGCAACTGGATGACGGATACGCAGTATTTT; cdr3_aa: CASNWMTDTQYF